Sequencing of this T cell receptor (beta chain) was carried out in a study of T cell responses to AZD1222 COVID-19 vaccine. General study points: Repertoire collection took place solely once the T cell response had peaked. Donors were chiefly white British, with a greater number of females, and clonal diversity was perhaps underestimated.

On this clone: Its antigen is as yet unknown.

Sequenced by immunoSEQ multiplex PCR; TCRdb stores in-frame clones only, minus some. The repertoire has roughly 100,000 clones, about nine tenths of them found once; the top ten carry about 4.8%. This receptor was taken from an adult in good health. Source: peripheral blood, taken on day 0 of AZD1222 vaccination.

For the CDR3, the DNA is TGCGCCAGCAGCTTGGGAGGGACAGTGCTCCTTGAGACCCAGTACTTC. Translating it yields CASSLGGTVLLETQYF. This rearrangement joins TRBV5-1 to TRBJ2-5; TRBD1 matches 7 bases. This CDR3 contains 16 residues. Germline-derived CDR1 and CDR2 are SGHRS and YFSETQ. The V segment lost 0 bases and the J segment 5 bases; nucleotides outside the gene matches: 10.